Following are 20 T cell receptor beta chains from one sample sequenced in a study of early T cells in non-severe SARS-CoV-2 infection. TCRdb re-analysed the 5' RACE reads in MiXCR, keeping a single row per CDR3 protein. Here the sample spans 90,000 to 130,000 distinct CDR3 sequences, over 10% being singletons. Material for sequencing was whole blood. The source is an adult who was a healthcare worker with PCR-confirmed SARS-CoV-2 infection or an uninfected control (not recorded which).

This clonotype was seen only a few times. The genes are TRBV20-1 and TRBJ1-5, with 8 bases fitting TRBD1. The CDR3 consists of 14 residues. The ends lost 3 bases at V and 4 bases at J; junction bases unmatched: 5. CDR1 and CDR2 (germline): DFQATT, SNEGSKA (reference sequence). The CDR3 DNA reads TGCAGTGCTAGGAGGACAGGGCTGAATCAGCCCCAGCATTTT. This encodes CSARRTGLNQPQHF.

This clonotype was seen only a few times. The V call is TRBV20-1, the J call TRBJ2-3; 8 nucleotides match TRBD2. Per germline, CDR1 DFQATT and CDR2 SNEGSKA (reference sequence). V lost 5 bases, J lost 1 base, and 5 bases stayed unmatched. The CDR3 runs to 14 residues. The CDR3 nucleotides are TGCAGTGCTTCTACTAGCGGCGGCACAGATACGCAGTATTTT. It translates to CSASTSGGTDTQYF.

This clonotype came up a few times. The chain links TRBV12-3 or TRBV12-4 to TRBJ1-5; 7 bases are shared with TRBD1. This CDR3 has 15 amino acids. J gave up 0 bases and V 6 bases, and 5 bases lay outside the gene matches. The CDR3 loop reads CASSRTGFSNQPQHF. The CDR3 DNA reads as TGTGCCAGCAGCCGGACAGGCTTTAGCAATCAGCCCCAGCATTTT.

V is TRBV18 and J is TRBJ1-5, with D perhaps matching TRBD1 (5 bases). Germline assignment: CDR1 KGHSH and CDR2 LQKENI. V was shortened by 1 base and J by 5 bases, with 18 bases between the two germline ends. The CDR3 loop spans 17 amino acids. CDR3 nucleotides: TGTGCCAGCTCACCACGTGCGCAGGGAGGTGGATATCAGCCCCAGCATTTT. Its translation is CASSPRAQGGGYQPQHF.

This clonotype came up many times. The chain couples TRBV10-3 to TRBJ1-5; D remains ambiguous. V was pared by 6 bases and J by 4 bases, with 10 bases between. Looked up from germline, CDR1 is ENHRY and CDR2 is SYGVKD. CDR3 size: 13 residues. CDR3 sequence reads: CAISRTDNQPQHF. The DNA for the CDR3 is TGTGCCATCAGCCGGACCGATAATCAGCCCCAGCATTTT.

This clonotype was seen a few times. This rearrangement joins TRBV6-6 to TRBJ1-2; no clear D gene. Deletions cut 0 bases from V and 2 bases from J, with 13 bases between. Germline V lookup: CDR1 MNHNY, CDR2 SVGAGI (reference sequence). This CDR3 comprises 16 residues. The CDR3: CASSYSSGQVNYGYTF. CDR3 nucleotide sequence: TGTGCCAGCAGTTACTCTTCCGGGCAGGTCAACTATGGCTACACCTTC.

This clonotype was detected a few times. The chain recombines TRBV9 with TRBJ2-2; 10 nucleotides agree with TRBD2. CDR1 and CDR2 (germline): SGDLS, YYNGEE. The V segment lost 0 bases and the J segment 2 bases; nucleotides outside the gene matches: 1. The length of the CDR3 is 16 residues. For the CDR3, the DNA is TGTGCCAGCAGCGTAGTAGCGGGGGGAAACACCGGGGAGCTGTTTTTT. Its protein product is CASSVVAGGNTGELFF.

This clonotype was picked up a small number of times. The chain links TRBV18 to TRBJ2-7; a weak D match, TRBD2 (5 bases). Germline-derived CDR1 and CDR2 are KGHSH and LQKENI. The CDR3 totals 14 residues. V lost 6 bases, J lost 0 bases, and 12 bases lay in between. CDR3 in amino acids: CASSEGRNSYEQYF. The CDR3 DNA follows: TGTGCCAGCTCCGAGGGCAGGAACTCCTACGAGCAGTACTTC.

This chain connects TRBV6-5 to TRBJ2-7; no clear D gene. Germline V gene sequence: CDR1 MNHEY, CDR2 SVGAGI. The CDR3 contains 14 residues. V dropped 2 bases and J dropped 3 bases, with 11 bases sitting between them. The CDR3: CASSYLLGSYEQYF. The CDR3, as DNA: TGTGCCAGCAGTTACCTCCTGGGTAGCTACGAGCAGTACTTC.

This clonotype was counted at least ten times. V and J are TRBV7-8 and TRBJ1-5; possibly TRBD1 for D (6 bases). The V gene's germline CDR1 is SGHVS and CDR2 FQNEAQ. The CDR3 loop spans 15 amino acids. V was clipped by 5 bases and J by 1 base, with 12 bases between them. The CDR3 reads CASSQGPGSNQPQHF. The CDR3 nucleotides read TGTGCCAGCAGCCAGGGGCCTGGGAGCAATCAGCCCCAGCATTTT.

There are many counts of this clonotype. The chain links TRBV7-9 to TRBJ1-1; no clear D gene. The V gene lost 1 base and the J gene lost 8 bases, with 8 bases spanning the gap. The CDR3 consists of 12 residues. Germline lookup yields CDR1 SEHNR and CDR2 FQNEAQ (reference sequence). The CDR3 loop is CASSLVAREAFF. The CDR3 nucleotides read TGTGCCAGCAGCTTAGTCGCCAGAGAAGCTTTCTTT. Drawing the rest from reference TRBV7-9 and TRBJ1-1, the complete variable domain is DTGVSQNPRHKITKRGQNVTFRCDPISEHNRLYWYRQTLGQGPEFLTYFQNEAQLEKSRLLSDRFSAERPKGSFSTLEIQRTEQGDSAMYLCASSLVAREAFFGQGTRLTVV.

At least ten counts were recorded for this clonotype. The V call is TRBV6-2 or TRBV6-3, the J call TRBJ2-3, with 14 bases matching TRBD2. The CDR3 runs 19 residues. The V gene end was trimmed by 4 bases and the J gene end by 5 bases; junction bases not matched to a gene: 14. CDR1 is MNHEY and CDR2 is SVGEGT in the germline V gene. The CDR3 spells CASSFPGLAGEGMLDTQYF. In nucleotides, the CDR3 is TGTGCCAGCAGTTTCCCGGGACTAGCGGGAGAGGGGATGTTAGATACGCAGTATTTT.

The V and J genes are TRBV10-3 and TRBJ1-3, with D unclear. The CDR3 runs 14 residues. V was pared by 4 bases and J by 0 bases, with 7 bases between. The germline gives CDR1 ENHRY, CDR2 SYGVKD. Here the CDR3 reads CAISATHSGNTIYF. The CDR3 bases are TGTGCCATCAGTGCCACGCACTCTGGAAACACCATATATTTT.

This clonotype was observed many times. The CDR3 spells CASTRPGGGDTEAFF. CDR3 nucleotide sequence: TGTGCCAGCACCCGCCCGGGAGGGGGTGACACTGAAGCTTTCTTT. V usage is TRBV11-2 and J usage is TRBJ1-1; a weak D match, TRBD1 (6 bases). Germline CDR1 reads SGHAT; CDR2 reads FQNNGV. The CDR3 consists of 15 residues. The V end lost 7 bases, the J end lost 3 bases, and 18 bases lay between the germline ends.

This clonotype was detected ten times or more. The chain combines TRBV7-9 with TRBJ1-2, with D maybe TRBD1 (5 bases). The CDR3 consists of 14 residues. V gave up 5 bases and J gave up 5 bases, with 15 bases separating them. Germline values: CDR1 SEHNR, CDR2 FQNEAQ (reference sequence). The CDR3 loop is CASSRDVPGYGYTF. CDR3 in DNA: TGTGCCAGCAGCAGGGACGTCCCTGGGTATGGCTACACCTTC.

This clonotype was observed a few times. The CDR3: CATSAPEDSYEQFF. For the CDR3, the DNA is TGTGCCACCAGCGCTCCGGAGGACAGCTATGAGCAGTTCTTC. The chain is built from TRBV24-1 and TRBJ2-1; D may be TRBD1 (6 bases). V was clipped by 7 bases and J by 8 bases, with 17 bases between them. Germline V gives CDR1 KGHDR, CDR2 SFDVKD. There are 14 residues in the CDR3.

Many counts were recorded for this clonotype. CDR3 region: CAWSTGTDRSYTF. In DNA, the CDR3 is TGTGCCTGGAGTACCGGGACAGATAGGAGCTACACCTTC. This chain joins TRBV30 and TRBJ1-2; 7 bases line up with TRBD1. This CDR3 comprises 13 residues. Germline values: CDR1 GTSNPN, CDR2 SVGIG (reference sequence). V trimming: 2 bases; J trimming: 9 bases; junction bases outside the gene matches: 9.

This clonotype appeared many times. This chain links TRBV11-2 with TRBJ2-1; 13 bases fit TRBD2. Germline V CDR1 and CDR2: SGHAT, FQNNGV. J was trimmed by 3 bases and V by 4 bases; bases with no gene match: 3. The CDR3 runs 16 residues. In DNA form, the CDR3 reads TGTGCCAGCAGCTCCTGGACTAGCGGGAGCTACAATGAGCAGTTCTTC. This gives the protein CASSSWTSGSYNEQFF.

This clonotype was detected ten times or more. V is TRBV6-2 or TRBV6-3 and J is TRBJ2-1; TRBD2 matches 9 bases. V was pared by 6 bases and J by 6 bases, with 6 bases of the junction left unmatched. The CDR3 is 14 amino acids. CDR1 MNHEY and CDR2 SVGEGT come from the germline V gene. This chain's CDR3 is CASSVRREGNEQFF. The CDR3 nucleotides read TGTGCCAGCAGCGTGAGGCGGGAGGGCAATGAGCAGTTCTTC.

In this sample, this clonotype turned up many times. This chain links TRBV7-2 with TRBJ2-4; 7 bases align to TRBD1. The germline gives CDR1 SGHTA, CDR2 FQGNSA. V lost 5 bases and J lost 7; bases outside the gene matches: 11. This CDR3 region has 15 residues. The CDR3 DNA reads TGTGCCAGCAGCCAACAGGGGCCCCCGGAGAACATTCAGTACTTC. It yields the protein CASSQQGPPENIQYF.